The present TCR beta chain was sequenced within a study of T cell repertoires in cytomegalovirus infection. Study in general: CMV epitopes that were recently identified and HLA-C-restricted were used alongside well-studied HLA-B-restricted ones. Evidence of both CMV infection and a matching HLA type came from public TCR beta signatures. Study-level points and caveats: Carriers of CMV and the relevant HLA type were discriminated by public TCR beta frequency.

TCRdb re-analysed the reads in MiXCR, keeping a single row per CDR3 protein. The sample records around 570,000 distinct CDR3 sequences, approximately 40% being singletons. Trimming took 4 bases from V and 2 from J, leaving 8 bases between them. The CDR3 consists of 13 residues. Germline V CDR1 and CDR2: KGHDR, SFDVKD. Concerning this clonotype: Its cognate antigen is unknown.

The sequence was collected from a human donor in good health (CMV status not recorded). Some clones in this sample may be carry-over from other donors' samples. The chain employs TRBV24-1 and TRBJ2-7; D gene uncertain. Sequencing was performed on cultured PBMCs, taken from culture after CMV antigen stimulation. CDR3 coding DNA: TGTGCCACCAGTGACCGCAGCACCTACGAGCAGTACTTC. It is translated as CATSDRSTYEQYF.